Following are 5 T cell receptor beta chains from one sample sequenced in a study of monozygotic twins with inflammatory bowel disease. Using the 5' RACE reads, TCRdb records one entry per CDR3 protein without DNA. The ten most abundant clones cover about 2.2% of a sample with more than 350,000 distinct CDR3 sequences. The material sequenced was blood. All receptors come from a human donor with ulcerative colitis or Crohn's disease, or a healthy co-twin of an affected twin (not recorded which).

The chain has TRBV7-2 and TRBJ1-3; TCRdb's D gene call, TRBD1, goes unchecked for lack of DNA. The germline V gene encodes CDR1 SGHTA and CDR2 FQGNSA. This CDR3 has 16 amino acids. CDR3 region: CASSLVGGGSGNTIYF.

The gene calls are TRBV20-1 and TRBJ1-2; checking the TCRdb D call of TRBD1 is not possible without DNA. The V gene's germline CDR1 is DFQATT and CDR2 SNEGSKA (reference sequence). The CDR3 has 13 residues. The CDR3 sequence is CSARNTGAGGYTF.

The CDR3: CASSPGLAGGPGEQYF. The chain recombines TRBV4-3 with TRBJ2-7; lacking DNA, the TRBD2 call made by TCRdb goes unchecked. CDR3 length equals 16 residues. The germline V gene has CDR1 LGHNA and CDR2 YSLEER.

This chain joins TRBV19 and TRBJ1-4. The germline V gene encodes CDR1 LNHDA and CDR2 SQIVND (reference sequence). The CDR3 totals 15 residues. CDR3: CASSQTDATNEKLFF.

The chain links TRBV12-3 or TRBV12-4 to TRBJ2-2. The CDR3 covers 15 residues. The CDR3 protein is CASSFGPSYTGELFF.